This TCR beta chain was obtained from a study of CD8 T cells in ankylosing spondylitis. Study-level findings and limits: One TCR beta motif, made up of roughly eight highly homologous variants, appeared characteristic of ankylosing spondylitis blood. Disease-linked clones, CD8+, were relatively rare in peripheral blood. From matched ankylosing spondylitis synovial fluid, disease-linked clones were reportedly recovered at significantly enriched levels.

Of note for this clonotype: Its antigen is not identified.

Using quantitative 5'-RACE with molecular barcodes, the authors made TCR beta libraries. Each CDR3 protein gets one entry after TCRdb re-called the 5' RACE reads with MiXCR. The sample includes under 300,000 distinct CDR3 sequences, more than 15% of them seen just once. This CDR3 has 17 residues. V was clipped by 0 bases and J by 3 bases; unmatched bases: 9. Germline CDR1 and CDR2: SGHRS and YFSETQ. This chain connects TRBV5-1 to TRBJ2-7; 10 nucleotides match TRBD2. Sample: blood, either unsorted or a sorted T cell fraction (not recorded which). The sequence was obtained from a male donor with ankylosing spondylitis or in good health (not recorded which). CDR3 in amino acids: CASSLVLAGEWDYEQYF. For the CDR3, the DNA is TGCGCCAGCAGCTTGGTCCTAGCGGGAGAATGGGACTACGAGCAGTACTTC.